A selection of T cell receptor beta chains follows, all from one sample in a study of shared clonotypes between healthy human individuals. TCRdb's table, derived via immunoSEQ multiplex PCR, lists solely in-frame clones and lacks some. The repertoire includes some 470,000 clones, 76% of them detected once, and over 10% sits in the top ten. The sequencing sample was made of PBMCs. Every receptor here comes from a woman aged 40 to 50 in good health. Some clones in this sample may be carry-over from other donors' samples. Each CDR3 is given with its conserved first and last residue. Each record gives: CDR3 protein, CDR3 DNA, V gene, D gene, clone size, CDR3 length, J gene. D genes are given only for firm matches. Size is stated for part of the rows, as once, few or many counts, or as a class when the clone is expanded.

CASSRTVGRSYEQYF	TGTGCCAGCAGTCGGACAGTGGGTCGTTCCTACGAGCAGTACTTC	TRBV6-5	NA	NA	15	TRBJ2-7
CASSSPMDSSYTEAFF	TGTGCCAGCAGTTCCCCTATGGACAGTTCGTACACTGAAGCTTTCTTT	TRBV28	NA	NA	16	TRBJ1-1
CASSLVEGIRSYEQYF	TGTGCCAGCAGCTTAGTCGAGGGAATTCGCTCCTACGAGCAGTACTTC	TRBV11-2	NA	NA	16	TRBJ2-7
CASSLDSLYGYTF	TGTGCCAGCAGCTTGGACAGCCTCTATGGCTACACCTTC	TRBV7-2	NA	NA	13	TRBJ1-2
CASSLASNTEAFF	TGCGCCAGCAGCTTGGCCTCAAACACTGAAGCTTTCTTT	TRBV5-1	NA	once	13	TRBJ1-1
CASSSSGRAQETQYF	TGTGCCAGCAGTTCCAGCGGGAGGGCACAAGAGACCCAGTACTTC	TRBV28	TRBD2	NA	15	TRBJ2-5
CATSRDLAGGHEQYF	TGTGCCACCAGCAGAGATCTAGCAGGGGGCCACGAGCAGTACTTC	TRBV15	TRBD1	NA	15	TRBJ2-7
CASSLQGDGYTF	TGTGCCAGCAGCCTACAGGGGGACGGCTACACCTTC	TRBV28	TRBD1	NA	12	TRBJ1-2
CASSFATPPGQGEYEQYF	TGTGCCAGCAGCTTCGCGACGCCACCGGGACAGGGGGAGTACGAGCAGTACTTC	TRBV28	TRBD1	NA	18	TRBJ2-7
CASSPPETIYEQYF	TGTGCCAGCTCACCACCAGAAACGATCTACGAGCAGTACTTC	TRBV18	NA	NA	14	TRBJ2-7
CASSTPAGEGGDTQYF	TGTGCCAGCAGTACACCAGCGGGAGAGGGAGGAGATACGCAGTATTTT	TRBV27	TRBD2	NA	16	TRBJ2-3